These T cell receptor beta chains were read from a single sample in a study of Ad26.COV2.S vaccination and SARS-CoV-2 variants. Measured with immunoSEQ multiplex PCR; TCRdb has only the in-frame clones, and not every one. The sample contains around 450,000 clones, about 89% of which appear only once. The material was peripheral blood, obtained in a trial of Ad26.COV2.S vaccine versus placebo. The receptors shown here come from a person between 18 and 59 years old who received the Ad26.COV2.S COVID-19 vaccine or a placebo. Both conserved end residues are part of each CDR3. A D gene is named only where the DNA matches it firmly. Where a row states a size, it is once, few, many or the class of an expanded clone; other rows omit it.

D gene	V gene	clone size	J gene	CDR3 DNA	CDR3 protein
TRBD1	TRBV15	few	TRBJ2-2	TGTGCCACCAGCAGAGAATCGTGGACAGGGGGGATCGGGGAGCTGTTTTTT	CATSRESWTGGIGELFF
TRBD2	TRBV7-8	.	TRBJ2-1	TGTGCCAGCAGCTTAGCAGCGGGAGAATACAATAATGAGCAGTTCTTC	CASSLAAGEYNNEQFF
.	TRBV15	few	TRBJ1-5	TGTGCCACCAGCAGAGATTGGGTTTGGCAGGCAGAAGATCAGCCCCAGCATTTT	CATSRDWVWQAEDQPQHF
.	TRBV6-5	.	TRBJ1-5	TGTGCCAGCAGCCCCGGGGGGGGCGGCAATCAGCCCCAGCATTTT	CASSPGGGGNQPQHF
TRBD2	TRBV4-1	once	TRBJ2-7	TGCGCCAGCAGCCAAGTTGGGCGGGAGACCAGCTACGAGCAGTACTTC	CASSQVGRETSYEQYF
TRBD2	TRBV10-3	.	TRBJ2-1	TGTGCCATCAGTGAGGGGACTAGCGGTTACAATGAGCAGTTCTTC	CAISEGTSGYNEQFF
TRBD2	TRBV15	.	TRBJ2-5	TGTGCCACCAGCCCGCCCACCGGGACTAGCGGGGTAGCGCTCCCACAAGAGACCCAGTACTTC	CATSPPTGTSGVALPQETQYF
TRBD2	TRBV19	.	TRBJ2-1	TGTGCCAGTACTCTGCAGGCACTAGCGGACTACAATGAGCAGTTCTTC	CASTLQALADYNEQFF
TRBD1	TRBV7-9	.	TRBJ2-7	TGTGCCAGCAGCCTAGGGGGACAGAGCTCCTACGAGCAGTACTTC	CASSLGGQSSYEQYF
.	TRBV9	.	TRBJ2-5	TGTGCCAGCAGCCCCACCCCAGTCCAAGAGACCCAGTACTTC	CASSPTPVQETQYF
.	TRBV7-9	.	TRBJ1-1	TGTGCCAGCAGCTTTGGGGCCCCCACTGAAGCTTTCTTT	CASSFGAPTEAFF
.	TRBV4-2	.	TRBJ1-2	TGTGCCAGCAGCCAAGATCCGACCAGGGGACTTTATGGCTACACCTTC	CASSQDPTRGLYGYTF
TRBD2	TRBV23-1	.	TRBJ2-5	TGCGCCAGCAGTTACCCGAGACCGAAGACTAGCGGGGGTGGAGAGACCCAGTACTTC	CASSYPRPKTSGGGETQYF
TRBD2	TRBV14	.	TRBJ2-1	TGTGCCAGCAGCCGAGTCGGGACTAGTACTGGGGAGTTCTTC	CASSRVGTSTGEFF
TRBD2	TRBV4-1	.	TRBJ2-7	TGCGCCAGCAGCCCTAGACTAGCGGGAGCTCTCAGGCAGTACTTC	CASSPRLAGALRQYF
TRBD1	TRBV7-9	.	TRBJ1-2	TGTGCCAGCAGCCCCACAGGGGTAGGATATGGCTACACCTTC	CASSPTGVGYGYTF
.	TRBV11-2	.	TRBJ1-1	TGTGCCAGCAGCCCTTTCCCTGAAGCTTTCTTT	CASSPFPEAFF